This T cell receptor beta chain derives from a study of human T cells and chemical hapten exposure. Background on the study: Patches with 0.01% DPC went on the upper back, and the tests were read at 6 days.

Individual cDNA molecules each carried unique molecular identifiers attached by the library. Via MiXCR, TCRdb re-called the RACE reads, giving one row per CDR3 protein. The repertoire holds about 64,000 distinct CDR3 sequences, with approximately 10% as singletons. Time point denoted: pre-sensitization, week 0. Treatment meaning: therapeutic diphenylcyclopropenone sensitization with weekly scalp DPC. The germline gives CDR1 WNHNN, CDR2 SYGVQD (reference sequence). V lost 4 bases, J lost 0 bases, and 10 bases lay in between. The CDR3 totals 15 residues. The V and J genes are TRBV10-1 and TRBJ2-1, with D unresolved. The material sequenced was whole blood, taken in connection with sensitization to the hapten diphenylcyclopropenone (DPC). The source of this sequence is a woman aged 40 to 50 with alopecia areata. Some clones in this sample may be carry-over from other donors' samples. CDR3 DNA: TGCGCCAGCAGTGCCAGTTTGGTCTCCTACAATGAGCAGTTCTTC. This gives the protein CASSASLVSYNEQFF.